The subject of this entry is one TCR beta chain. What it binds is unknown. PCR involved 60 Vbeta and 13 Jbeta primers. Authors' data handling: Unique TCR beta chains totaled roughly 80 million in a later count, with around 11 million of them shared. The data were produced by immunoSEQ multiplex PCR, yet TCRdb's version contains in-frame clones alone and is incomplete. V, J and clone size are those of that table, while D and trimming were read from the DNA. The table records some 120,000 clones, around 78% of them present only once. The CDR3 loop spans 14 amino acids. Trimming stripped 6 bases from V and 1 base from J, with 10 bases between. Germline CDR1 LNHNV, CDR2 YYDKDF (reference sequence). The record originates from a study of cytomegalovirus exposure and HLA in healthy donors. Findings of the study overall: Previous analysis showed most TCR beta V segments were productive about 90% or about 30% of the time.

Donors in the study were healthy people who gave bone marrow. Sequencing input: PBMCs. V usage is TRBV15 and J usage is TRBJ1-3; a possible D gene is TRBD1 (5 bases). The sequence derives from a woman aged 40 to 50 in good health and CMV-seronegative. DNA of the CDR3: TGTGCCACCAGGGTTGGGGGGTCTGGAAACACCATATATTTT. Translation gives CATRVGGSGNTIYF.